Presented here are 14 T cell receptor beta chains from one specimen sequenced in a study of blood T cell repertoires in COVID-19. The protocol was immunoSEQ multiplex PCR, while the TCRdb copy is restricted to in-frame clones and leaves out a portion. The sample includes 350,000 or so clones, almost 90% seen only once; the top ten take 1%. Sequenced sample: PBMCs or T cells enriched from blood (not recorded which). Source of these receptors: a woman aged 25 to 39 who had been exposed to COVID-19.

The chain carries TRBV5-1 and TRBJ1-1; D unresolved. The CDR3 spans 10 residues. V was clipped by 10 bases and J by 10 bases, with 14 bases between them. In germline, CDR1 is SGHRS, CDR2 YFSETQ. The CDR3 bases are TGCGCCGGAGGGCCAGTGTCAGCTTTCTTT. It specifies CAGGPVSAFF.

This chain connects TRBV7-6 to TRBJ1-5; TRBD1 is a possible D gene (6 bases). CDR1 is SGHVS, CDR2 FNYEAQ, per germline. Trimming pared 1 base from V and 4 bases from J, leaving 11 bases between. The CDR3 has 15 residues. DNA of the CDR3: TGTGCCAGCAGCTTAGAGGGGGGGCTTAATCAGCCCCAGCATTTT. Its protein product is CASSLEGGLNQPQHF. Variable domain in full (rest from reference TRBV7-6 and TRBJ1-5): GAGVSQSPRYKVTKRGQDVALRCDPISGHVSLYWYRQALGQGPEFLTYFNYEAQQDKSGLPNDRFSAERPEGSISTLTIQRTEQRDSAMYRCASSLEGGLNQPQHFGDGTRLSIL.

The chain links TRBV9 to TRBJ1-2; D is uncertain. Germline values: CDR1 SGDLS, CDR2 YYNGEE. This CDR3 is 17 amino acids long. Trimming removed 0 bases from V and 4 bases from J, with 19 bases in between. DNA of the CDR3: TGTGCCAGCAGCGTAGTCGTTGGGCCCCAGGATTTCTATGGCTACACCTTC. Translation: CASSVVVGPQDFYGYTF.

V usage is TRBV6-1 and J usage is TRBJ1-6; 8 bases are a match to TRBD1. The CDR3 is 14 amino acids. The J segment lost 8 bases and the V segment lost 1 base, leaving 1 base of the junction unmatched. Germline lookup yields CDR1 MNHNS and CDR2 SASEGT. CDR3 sequence reads: CASSEDRGDSPLHF. DNA for the CDR3: TGTGCCAGCAGTGAAGACAGGGGGGATTCACCCCTCCACTTT.

V gene TRBV5-1 combines with J gene TRBJ2-5; unclear D gene. V dropped 2 bases and J dropped 5 bases, with 22 bases sitting between them. Per the germline V gene, CDR1 is SGHRS and CDR2 is YFSETQ. The CDR3 runs 17 residues. The CDR3 DNA sequence: TGCGCCAGCAGCTTTTCCCCTCGACAAGAAATTGCGGAGACCCAGTACTTC. This codes for CASSFSPRQEIAETQYF.

The V call is TRBV10-2, the J call TRBJ2-1, with 11 bases aligning to TRBD2. The CDR3 consists of 15 residues. V was clipped by 7 bases and J by 8 bases; unmatched bases: 10. The germline gives CDR1 WSHSY, CDR2 SAAADI. The CDR3 spells CASTQRLAGTHEQFF. For the CDR3, the DNA is TGCGCCAGCACCCAACGACTAGCGGGGACTCATGAGCAGTTCTTC.

This chain joins TRBV28 and TRBJ2-3; D gene unclear. The CDR3 spans 11 residues. Between the trimmed V and J ends, which lost 6 bases and 2 bases, there was a span of 3 bases. CDR1 and CDR2 (germline): MDHEN, SYDVKM. The CDR3 DNA reads TGTGCCAGCAGGTACACAGATACGCAGTATTTT. Residues: CASRYTDTQYF.

The chain is built from TRBV11-3 and TRBJ2-1; 11 bases line up with TRBD1. Germline V lookup: CDR1 SGHNT, CDR2 YENEEA. CDR3 length: 16 residues. The junction had 10 bases not matched to a gene; V was cut back by 6 bases and J by 6 bases. The CDR3 protein is CASRRRDGTGGNEQFF. The DNA of the CDR3 is TGTGCCAGCAGGCGGCGGGACGGGACAGGGGGCAATGAGCAGTTCTTC.

The V gene is TRBV10-1, the J gene TRBJ1-5; D remains ambiguous. The germline V gene has CDR1 WNHNN and CDR2 SYGVQD (reference sequence). V was cut by 5 bases and J by 0 bases, with 17 bases left in between. This CDR3 region has 17 residues. CDR3 protein: CASSLAVSPYSNQPQHF. DNA for the CDR3: TGCGCCAGCAGTCTCGCAGTTTCTCCGTATAGCAATCAGCCCCAGCATTTT.

With regard to this clone: This may be a read error, as it is one base from a much larger clone. The J gene is TRBJ2-2, the V gene TRBV5-4; a weak D match, TRBD1 (6 bases). Germline CDR1 SGHNT, CDR2 YYREEE (reference sequence). CDR3 length: 15 amino acids. The V end lost 2 bases, the J end lost 0 bases, and 8 bases lay between the germline ends. For the CDR3, the DNA is TGTGCCAGCAGCTTACAGGGAGCGAACACCGGGGAGCTGTTTTTT. Translated: CASSLQGANTGELFF.

The chain links TRBV3-1 (or the pseudogene TRBV3-2) to TRBJ1-3; no clear D gene. The V gene lost 5 bases and the J gene lost 3 bases, with 5 bases spanning the gap. The CDR3 is 12 residues long. Germline CDR1 LGHDT, CDR2 YNNKEL (reference sequence). CDR3 sequence (DNA): TGTGCCAGCAGCTCGGTTGGAAACACCATATATTTT. This gives the protein CASSSVGNTIYF.

This chain connects TRBV9 to TRBJ1-4; D gene ambiguous. Trimming removed 0 bases at V and 7 bases at J, with 25 bases between. This CDR3 is 19 amino acids long. The germline V gene encodes CDR1 SGDLS and CDR2 YYNGEE. DNA of the CDR3: TGTGCCAGCAGCGTAGGGGAGTTCGGTCTACTCCTCTCTAGTGAAAAACTGTTTTTT. Translation gives CASSVGEFGLLLSSEKLFF.

The chain links TRBV7-9 to TRBJ2-7; TRBD2 might be the D (5 bases). Germline V CDR1 and CDR2: SEHNR, FQNEAQ (reference sequence). Deletions cut 5 bases from V and 1 base from J, with 21 bases between. The CDR3 contains 17 residues. CDR3 nucleotide sequence: TGTGCCAGCAGCCGGGGATCGGGAAGCGGACGATCCTACGAGCAGTACTTC. Encoded protein: CASSRGSGSGRSYEQYF. Full variable domain (remainder filled in from reference TRBV7-9 and TRBJ2-7): DTGVSQNPRHKITKRGQNVTFRCDPISEHNRLYWYRQTLGQGPEFLTYFQNEAQLEKSRLLSDRFSAERPKGSFSTLEIQRTEQGDSAMYLCASSRGSGSGRSYEQYFGPGTRLTVT.

This chain connects TRBV5-3 to TRBJ1-2; 11 nucleotides match TRBD1. TRBV5-3 is flagged as an ORF with uncertain function. V lost 10 bases, J lost 2 bases, and 4 bases stayed unmatched. The CDR3 has 13 residues. The CDR3 sequence: CAGQGAKNYGYTF. The CDR3, as DNA: TGTGCCGGACAGGGGGCGAAGAACTATGGCTACACCTTC.